In its sample, the clone carrying this T cell receptor (beta chain) was seen many times. The sample originates from a study of blood T cells in healthy people across ages. Next came a second PCR, run for roughly 6 to 11 cycles, which used a sample-barcoded 5' primer along with a J-beta primer mix. TCRdb fed the 5' RACE reads into MiXCR, producing one record per CDR3 protein. Of roughly 2 million distinct CDR3 sequences in the sample, 49% were seen once. V lost 2 bases to trimming and J lost 1 base; unmatched junction nucleotides: 2. This CDR3 spans 14 amino acids. Per germline, CDR1 MNHEY and CDR2 SMNVEV (reference sequence).

The V gene is TRBV27, the J gene TRBJ2-7; 7 bases are a match to TRBD1. What was sequenced was blood. The receptor was isolated from a woman aged 40-49 years in good health. This chain's CDR3 is CASSLARGSYEQYF. The CDR3 DNA follows: TGTGCCAGCAGTTTAGCCAGGGGGTCCTACGAGCAGTACTTC.